These 7 T cell receptor beta chains originate from one sample sequenced in a study of regulatory T cells in long-lasting Graves disease. Described time point: persistent/refractory GD, antithyroid drugs over 5 years with positive TRAb. Construction of the TCR library relied on RNA isolated from PBMCs. Construction of the TCR beta libraries employed iRepertoire HTBI primers in conjunction with Arm-PCR of CDR3 regions. TCRdb fed the multiplex PCR reads into MiXCR, producing one record per CDR3 protein. Among about 340,000 distinct CDR3 sequences listed, about 19% were seen once. This sample comprised peripheral blood mononuclear cells (PBMCs), obtained when the disease was refractory, from a patient treated with antithyroid drugs. The receptors come from a female donor with Graves disease.

This clonotype was seen repeatedly, ten times or more. V usage is TRBV27 and J usage is TRBJ2-3; 7 bases fit TRBD1. The germline gives CDR1 MNHEY, CDR2 SMNVEV (reference sequence). The CDR3 runs 16 residues. After removal of 5 bases from V and 6 bases from J, the junction contained 14 bases not matched to a gene. Here the CDR3 DNA reads TGTGCCAGCAGTCCGACAAGGACAGGACAAGCGGATACGCAGTATTTT. Translation gives CASSPTRTGQADTQYF.

This rearrangement joins TRBV19 to TRBJ1-2; 9 bases map to TRBD1. Germline V gene sequence: CDR1 LNHDA, CDR2 SQIVND (reference sequence). With V trimmed by 4 bases and J by 8 bases, 11 bases remained unmatched. CDR3 length: 15 residues. CDR3 amino acids: CASSTTYRGQWGYTF. The CDR3 region has the DNA TGTGCCAGTAGTACGACATACAGGGGGCAGTGGGGCTACACCTTC. The whole variable domain, filled in from reference TRBV19 and TRBJ1-2, reads DGGITQSPKYLFRKEGQNVTLSCEQNLNHDAMYWYRQDPGQGLRLIYYSQIVNDFQKGDIAEGYSVSREKKESFPLTVTSAQKNPTAFYLCASSTTYRGQWGYTFGSGTRLTVV.

This clonotype was counted at least ten times. The junction shows a germline mismatch at one end, possibly a read error. V gene TRBV5-1 combines with J gene TRBJ2-7; tentative D call: TRBD1 (6 bases). The CDR3 contains 14 residues. CDR1 and CDR2 (germline): SGHRS, YFSETQ. The chain's CDR3 is CASSLVGGSYEQYF. CDR3 nucleotides: TGTGCCAGCAGCTTAGTAGGGGGCTCCTACGAGCAGTACTTC.

This clonotype was counted at least ten times. The V and J genes are TRBV27 and TRBJ1-1; 7 nucleotides align to TRBD1. The V and J ends lost 5 bases and 7 bases, in that order; junction bases with no gene match: 7. The CDR3 totals 13 residues. Germline V gene lookup returns CDR1 MNHEY and CDR2 SMNVEV (reference sequence). The CDR3 region has the DNA TGTGCCAGCAGTCCGCGACAGGGTTTTGAAGCTTTCTTT. Its translation is CASSPRQGFEAFF.

This clonotype was observed a handful of times. V is TRBV7-9 and J is TRBJ1-1; D might be TRBD1 (6 bases). The germline gives CDR1 SEHNR, CDR2 FQNEAQ (reference sequence). The V and J ends lost 8 bases and 0 bases respectively, with 19 bases between them. The CDR3 length is 16 residues. CDR3 DNA: TGTGCCAGCCGCGGGGGCCAAGCGTCCATGAACACTGAAGCTTTCTTT. Its protein product is CASRGGQASMNTEAFF.

At least ten counts were recorded for this clonotype. The V call is TRBV28, the J call TRBJ1-1, with no clear D. V was shortened by 0 bases and J by 2 bases, with 13 bases between the two germline ends. CDR3 length: 16 amino acids. From germline, CDR1 is MDHEN and CDR2 SYDVKM. CDR3 sequence: CASSLWGGRTNTEAFF. As DNA, the CDR3 is TGTGCCAGCAGTTTATGGGGAGGCCGAACAAACACTGAAGCTTTCTTT.

This clonotype was detected ten times or more. This chain's CDR3 is CASSYRGRLEDYGYTF. In DNA form, the CDR3 reads TGTGCCAGCAGTTACAGGGGGCGCCTAGAGGACTATGGCTACACCTTC. The rearrangement uses TRBV6-2 or TRBV6-3 and TRBJ1-2; TRBD1 matches at 7 bases. CDR1 and CDR2 from the germline V gene are MNHEY and SVGEGT. The CDR3 has 16 amino acids. V dropped 2 bases and J dropped 3; count of bases not matched to a gene: 9.